The sequence of this T cell receptor (beta chain) was determined in a study of blood T cell repertoires in COVID-19. Study-level background: Specimens from acute and convalescent COVID-19 originated in the United States, Italy and Spain.

The cohort comprised adults aged about 18 to 100 years residing in under 30 US areas. Grouping used clinical history reported by participants in a survey and questionnaire. Exposed enrollees had met someone with a PCR-confirmed or clinician-diagnosed COVID-19 case at some point within the 2 weeks before study entry. The CDR3 is made up of 14 amino acids. V shed 4 bases and J shed 8 bases, with 15 bases lying between them. Germline V gene data show CDR1 as SGHNT and CDR2 as YENEEA. Produced via immunoSEQ multiplex PCR; TCRdb's table is partial and in-frame only. Of 200,000 to 250,000 clones listed, roughly 85% are singletons.

The sequence was obtained from a woman between 45 and 65 years old who had been exposed to COVID-19. The rearrangement joins TRBV11-3 to TRBJ2-1, with D possibly matching TRBD1 (7 bases). Sequenced sample: PBMCs or T cells enriched from blood (not recorded which). The CDR3 loop is CASSSSEGADEQFF. CDR3 in DNA: TGTGCCAGCAGCTCTAGCGAGGGGGCGGATGAGCAGTTCTTC.